These 17 T cell receptor beta chains originate from one sample sequenced in a study of cytomegalovirus exposure and HLA in healthy donors. With 60 Vbeta and 13 Jbeta primers, the PCR was carried out. TCRdb's copy holds only in-frame clones and misses some; the assay was immunoSEQ multiplex PCR. The sample shows some 150,000 clones, approximately 60% of them seen only once. The material sequenced was PBMCs. These receptors were taken from a woman between 40 and 50 years old in good health and CMV-seronegative.

Of note for this clone: This specimen includes other DNA sequences encoding the same CDR3. The J gene is TRBJ1-5, the V gene TRBV2; maybe TRBD1 (5 bases). Per the germline V gene, CDR1 is SNHLY and CDR2 is FYNNEI. The CDR3 is 14 amino acids. The V gene lost 4 bases and the J gene lost 0 bases, with 7 bases spanning the gap. The CDR3 loop reads CASSGQTSNQPQHF. CDR3 nucleotides: TGTGCCAGCAGTGGACAGACTAGCAATCAGCCCCAGCATTTT.

The CDR3 DNA is TGTGCCAGCAGTTACGGAGTCTCTGGGGCCAACGTCCTGACTTTC. Translation gives CASSYGVSGANVLTF. The V call is TRBV6-6, the J call TRBJ2-6; D gene unclear. The CDR3 consists of 15 residues. Germline V gives CDR1 MNHNY, CDR2 SVGAGI (reference sequence). Trimming stripped 2 bases from V and 0 bases from J, with 5 bases between.

The chain combines TRBV7-3 with TRBJ1-5; unclear D gene. The CDR3 sequence is 14 residues long. Germline V CDR1 and CDR2: SGHTA, FQGTGA. The V end was cut by 1 base, the J end by 4 bases, with 8 bases between. CDR3 amino acids: CASSLSTRNQPQHF. Here the CDR3 DNA reads TGTGCCAGCAGCTTAAGTACTCGGAATCAGCCCCAGCATTTT.

In this sample, this clone turned up a few times. The CDR3 sequence: CASTLLQGALTEAFF. In DNA form, the CDR3 reads TGTGCCAGCACTCTCCTCCAGGGGGCTCTCACTGAAGCTTTCTTT. The J gene is TRBJ1-1, the V gene TRBV7-8; 8 positions agree with TRBD1. With 7 bases clipped from V and 4 bases from J, the junction kept 11 bases outside the gene matches. Germline V lookup: CDR1 SGHVS, CDR2 FQNEAQ. The CDR3 sequence is 15 residues long.

This CDR3 is CAWSAGYNEKLFF. The CDR3 bases are TGTGCCTGGAGTGCAGGATACAATGAAAAACTGTTTTTT. This chain connects TRBV30 to TRBJ1-4; no definite D call. In germline, CDR1 is GTSNPN, CDR2 SVGIG (reference sequence). The CDR3 runs to 13 residues. The V end lost 1 base, the J end lost 5 bases, and 8 bases lay between the germline ends.

The chain carries TRBV10-1 and TRBJ2-7, with 7 bases aligning to TRBD1. Per germline, CDR1 WNHNN and CDR2 SYGVQD (reference sequence). The CDR3 sequence is 13 residues long. V lost 2 bases, J lost 3 bases, and 1 base stayed unmatched. In nucleotides, the CDR3 is TGCGCCAGCAGTGAGAACAGGGGCTACGAGCAGTACTTC. As protein: CASSENRGYEQYF.

This chain joins TRBV4-1 and TRBJ2-5; D possibly corresponds to TRBD2 (7 bases). This CDR3 comprises 16 residues. The germline gives CDR1 MGHRA, CDR2 YSYEKL. V gave up 2 bases and J gave up 4 bases, with 17 bases separating them. The CDR3 region is CASSQSEGGGAETQYF. CDR3 DNA sequence: TGCGCCAGCAGCCAAAGTGAGGGGGGAGGGGCAGAGACCCAGTACTTC.

The chain couples TRBV7-6 to TRBJ1-1, with D possibly being TRBD1 (5 bases). Germline CDR1 SGHVS, CDR2 FNYEAQ. V lost 3 bases to trimming and J lost 1 base, with 12 bases between them. The CDR3 sequence is 15 residues long. Here the CDR3 reads CASSLRGLPNTEAFF. DNA for the CDR3: TGTGCCAGCAGCTTGAGGGGACTCCCGAACACTGAAGCTTTCTTT.

The chain employs TRBV5-1 and TRBJ2-1, with TRBD2 identical over 8 bases. CDR1 is SGHRS, CDR2 YFSETQ, per germline. The CDR3 consists of 14 residues. With V trimmed by 5 bases and J by 9 bases, 10 bases remained unmatched. The CDR3 region has the DNA TGCGCCAGCAGTCAGACTAGCCGGGGGGGTGAGCAGTTCTTC. As protein: CASSQTSRGGEQFF.

The chain links TRBV2 to TRBJ2-7; 8 nucleotides agree with TRBD1. J gave up 3 bases and V 5 bases, and 9 bases lay outside the gene matches. CDR3 length equals 15 residues. The germline V gene encodes CDR1 SNHLY and CDR2 FYNNEI. As DNA, the CDR3 is TGTGCCAGCAGTCAAGGACAGGGAACGGTCTACGAGCAGTACTTC. Translated: CASSQGQGTVYEQYF.

In DNA form, the CDR3 reads TGTGCCAGCAGTTGGAGGGACAGTGGGGACACTGAAGCTTTCTTT. Translated: CASSWRDSGDTEAFF. The J gene is TRBJ1-1, the V gene TRBV28; TRBD1 aligns across 7 bases. There are 15 residues in the CDR3. Germline CDR1 reads MDHEN; CDR2 reads SYDVKM. The trim removed 4 bases at V and 3 bases at J, leaving 8 bases unmatched.

There are a few counts of this clone. The rearrangement uses TRBV29-1 and TRBJ1-1, with 9 bases aligning to TRBD1. Unmatched junction bases numbered 4, after V lost 0 bases and J lost 2 bases. The CDR3 covers 15 residues. Germline assignment: CDR1 SQVTM and CDR2 ANQGSEA. The CDR3 spells CSVEDPDRGNTEAFF. For the CDR3, the DNA is TGCAGCGTTGAAGACCCGGACAGGGGAAACACTGAAGCTTTCTTT.

This clone was seen once. The J gene is TRBJ1-2, the V gene TRBV29-1; D remains ambiguous. The CDR3 sequence is 11 residues long. V was clipped by 7 bases and J by 8 bases, with 14 bases between them. CDR1 is SQVTM and CDR2 is ANQGSEA in the germline V gene. For the CDR3, the DNA is TGCAGCGCTGGGAGCGCCCAGGGCTACACCTTC. Translated: CSAGSAQGYTF.

The chain employs TRBV5-4 and TRBJ1-2; 8 bases agree with TRBD1. Germline assignment: CDR1 SGHNT and CDR2 YYREEE (reference sequence). V was pared by 0 bases and J by 3 bases, with 4 bases of the junction left unmatched. The CDR3 loop spans 15 amino acids. CDR3 coding DNA: TGTGCCAGCAGCTTGGTAGCAGGGGGCGACTATGGCTACACCTTC. Amino acid sequence: CASSLVAGGDYGYTF.

V usage is TRBV5-1 and J usage is TRBJ2-5; 9 bases are a match to TRBD1. Germline lookup yields CDR1 SGHRS and CDR2 YFSETQ. This CDR3 has 15 amino acids. V lost 4 bases and J lost 5; bases outside the gene matches: 9. As DNA, the CDR3 is TGCGCCAGCAGCGGTACAGGGGGCGCGGGGGAGACCCAGTACTTC. Its protein product is CASSGTGGAGETQYF.

The chain carries TRBV6-5 and TRBJ1-1; D not certain. Looked up from germline, CDR1 is MNHEY and CDR2 is SVGAGI. Trimming left V 4 bases short and J 1 base short, with 7 bases between. The CDR3 length is 13 residues. DNA for the CDR3: TGTGCCAGCAGTTTCCCAGGGAACACTGAAGCTTTCTTT. This gives the protein CASSFPGNTEAFF.

The J gene is TRBJ1-1, the V gene TRBV5-1, with 7 bases fitting TRBD1. Germline V gene lookup returns CDR1 SGHRS and CDR2 YFSETQ. The CDR3 runs to 14 residues. V shed 3 bases, J shed 4 bases, and the junction held 6 bases outside the gene matches. CDR3 amino acids: CASSSRQGGTEAFF. The CDR3 nucleotides are TGCGCCAGCAGCTCTAGACAGGGAGGCACTGAAGCTTTCTTT.